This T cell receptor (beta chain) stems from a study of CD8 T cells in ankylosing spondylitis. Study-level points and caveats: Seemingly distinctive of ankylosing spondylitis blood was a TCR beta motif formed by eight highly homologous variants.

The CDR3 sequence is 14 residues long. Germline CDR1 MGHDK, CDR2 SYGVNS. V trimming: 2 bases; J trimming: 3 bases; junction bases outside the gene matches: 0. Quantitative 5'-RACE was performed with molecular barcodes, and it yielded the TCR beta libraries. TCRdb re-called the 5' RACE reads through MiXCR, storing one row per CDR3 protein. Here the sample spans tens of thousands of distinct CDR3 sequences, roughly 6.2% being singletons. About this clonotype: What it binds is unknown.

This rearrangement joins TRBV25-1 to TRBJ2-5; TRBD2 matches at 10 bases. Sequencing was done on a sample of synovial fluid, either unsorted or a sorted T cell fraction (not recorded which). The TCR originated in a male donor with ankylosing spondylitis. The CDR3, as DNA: TGTGCCAGCAGTGAACTAGCGGGAGAAGAGACCCAGTACTTC. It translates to CASSELAGEETQYF.